These 15 T cell receptor beta chains were all obtained from the same sample, sequenced in a study of shared clonotypes between healthy human individuals. Method: immunoSEQ multiplex PCR; TCRdb's copy keeps in-frame clones and lacks some. The table has 2 million to 3 million clones, roughly 93% seen once. The sequencing input was naive CD4+ T cells from PBMCs. As to subset: CD45RA+ positively selected. These receptor sequences come from a man aged 18 to 35 in good health. Some clones in this sample may be carry-over from other donors' samples.

The J gene is TRBJ1-2, the V gene TRBV28; a weak D match, TRBD1 (6 bases). The CDR3 contains 15 residues. The germline V gene encodes CDR1 MDHEN and CDR2 SYDVKM. V lost 9 bases to trimming and J lost 2 bases, with 19 bases between them. CDR3 nucleotide sequence: TGTGCCAGTGCCCGTTCTACGCAGGGGAACTATGGCTACACCTTC. As protein: CASARSTQGNYGYTF.

CDR3 residues: CASSLEFGSYTGELFF. CDR3 nucleotide sequence: TGTGCCAGCAGCTTGGAATTCGGCTCTTACACCGGGGAGCTGTTTTTT. The gene calls are TRBV5-8 and TRBJ2-2; D is ambiguous. CDR3 length equals 16 residues. Germline V gene sequence: CDR1 SGHTS, CDR2 YDEGEE. V was trimmed by 0 bases and J by 3 bases, leaving 12 bases between them.

This chain connects TRBV5-1 to TRBJ1-2, with D hard to call. V lost 1 base and J 2 bases, leaving 9 bases between the germline ends. From germline, CDR1 is SGHRS and CDR2 YFSETQ. CDR3 length: 14 amino acids. The CDR3 loop reads CASSLFEGNYGYTF. The CDR3, as DNA: TGCGCCAGCAGCTTGTTTGAAGGGAACTATGGCTACACCTTC. Filled out from reference TRBV5-1 and TRBJ1-2, the complete variable domain reads KAGVTQTPRYLIKTRGQQVTLSCSPISGHRSVSWYQQTPGQGLQFLFEYFSETQRNKGNFPGRFSGRQFSNSRSEMNVSTLELGDSALYLCASSLFEGNYGYTFGSGTRLTVV.

The rearrangement links TRBV5-3 to TRBJ2-1; D not certain. TRBV5-3 is assigned to the ORF class and has an uncertain function. This CDR3 has 13 residues. V was trimmed by 7 bases and J by 6 bases, leaving 14 bases between them. CDR3 in DNA: TGTGCCAGAGCAACCGGTCCCCTCAATGAGCAGTTCTTC. This sequence encodes CARATGPLNEQFF.

The chain has TRBV29-1 and TRBJ1-2, with TRBD1 matching over 12 bases. Germline CDR1 and CDR2: SQVTM and ANQGSEA. V lost 7 bases to trimming and J lost 4 bases; unmatched junction nucleotides: 7. This CDR3 is 14 amino acids long. The CDR3 loop reads CSAGDRGLVYGYTF. The CDR3 DNA follows: TGCAGCGCCGGGGACAGGGGGCTTGTCTATGGCTACACCTTC.

The chain employs TRBV5-4 and TRBJ1-4; D may be TRBD1 (5 bases). CDR1 is SGHNT and CDR2 is YYREEE in the germline V gene (reference sequence). The CDR3 totals 15 residues. Between the trimmed V and J ends, which lost 0 bases and 3 bases, there was a span of 9 bases. This CDR3 is CASSLGGSANEKLFF. In nucleotides, the CDR3 is TGTGCCAGCAGCTTGGGGGGGTCGGCTAATGAAAAACTGTTTTTT.

The chain carries TRBV5-1 and TRBJ2-5, with 7 positions matching TRBD2. The CDR3 spans 15 residues. Germline V gene sequence: CDR1 SGHRS, CDR2 YFSETQ. V lost 7 bases and J lost 0; bases outside the gene matches: 9. This CDR3 is CASRLQAGNQETQYF. As DNA, the CDR3 is TGCGCCAGCCGACTGCAAGCGGGGAACCAAGAGACCCAGTACTTC.

The chain employs TRBV6-5 and TRBJ1-2; 8 positions agree with TRBD1. The CDR3 consists of 12 residues. CDR1 is MNHEY and CDR2 is SVGAGI in the germline V gene. Trimming at V came to 7 bases and at J to 8 bases, leaving 6 bases not matched to a gene. The CDR3 coding sequence is TGTGCCAGCAACAGACAGGGGTTGGGCTACACCTTC. Translation gives CASNRQGLGYTF.

The chain has TRBV15 and TRBJ2-1; 11 nucleotides line up with TRBD2. Unmatched junction bases numbered 4, after V lost 0 bases and J lost 9 bases. Germline V gene lookup returns CDR1 LNHNV and CDR2 YYDKDF (reference sequence). The CDR3 sequence is 15 residues long. CDR3 residues: CATSRDLAGGREQFF. The CDR3 DNA is TGTGCCACCAGCAGAGACCTAGCGGGAGGCCGTGAGCAGTTCTTC.

V gene TRBV28 combines with J gene TRBJ2-3, with TRBD1 identical over 10 bases. Per the germline V gene, CDR1 is MDHEN and CDR2 is SYDVKM. The CDR3 spans 19 residues. Trimming cost V 6 bases and J 6 bases; bases outside gene matches: 21. This chain's CDR3 is CASSQAPGQGMEGGDTQYF. CDR3 nucleotides: TGTGCCAGCAGCCAGGCCCCGGGACAGGGGATGGAGGGGGGGGATACGCAGTATTTT.

This clone was recorded only once. The J gene is TRBJ1-6, the V gene TRBV27; 9 bases map to TRBD1. The J segment lost 9 bases and the V segment lost 6 bases, leaving 24 bases of the junction unmatched. Germline values: CDR1 MNHEY, CDR2 SMNVEV (reference sequence). CDR3 length: 20 residues. This CDR3 reads CASRAPGGQGLFSVSSPLHF. The CDR3 DNA is TGTGCCAGCAGGGCCCCCGGGGGACAGGGTTTATTCTCCGTGAGTTCACCCCTCCACTTT.

This chain uses TRBV5-1 with TRBJ2-2; 8 bases fit TRBD1. The V and J ends lost 0 bases and 2 bases, in that order; junction bases with no gene match: 3. Germline CDR1 SGHRS, CDR2 YFSETQ. This CDR3 is built from 16 residues. CDR3 sequence reads: CASSLVPGGNTGELFF. The CDR3 nucleotides are TGCGCCAGCAGCTTGGTTCCAGGGGGCAACACCGGGGAGCTGTTTTTT.

The chain joins TRBV7-2 to TRBJ2-5; TRBD1 matches 10 bases. The length of the CDR3 is 14 residues. V lost 5 bases to trimming and J lost 3 bases; unmatched junction nucleotides: 3. Looked up from germline, CDR1 is SGHTA and CDR2 is FQGNSA. CDR3 region: CASSRQGAEETQYF. The CDR3 nucleotides read TGTGCCAGCAGCCGACAGGGGGCGGAAGAGACCCAGTACTTC.

As concerns this clone: Other DNA sequences of this sample code for an identical CDR3. The gene calls are TRBV5-1 and TRBJ2-3; tentatively, D is TRBD2 (6 bases). Between the trimmed V and J ends, which lost 4 bases and 5 bases, there was a span of 14 bases. Germline V gene data show CDR1 as SGHRS and CDR2 as YFSETQ. The CDR3 totals 14 residues. The CDR3 DNA follows: TGCGCCAGCAGCCCGGGTGTAGCGGTAGATACGCAGTATTTT. It encodes CASSPGVAVDTQYF.

As DNA, the CDR3 is TGTGCCAGCAGCCGGGGCCTAGCGGTGCCCTCCTACGAGCAGTACTTC. This sequence encodes CASSRGLAVPSYEQYF. The J gene is TRBJ2-7, the V gene TRBV11-2, with TRBD2 matching 7 bases. Per germline, CDR1 SGHAT and CDR2 FQNNGV. V trimming: 5 bases; J trimming: 0 bases; junction bases outside the gene matches: 10. CDR3 length equals 16 residues.